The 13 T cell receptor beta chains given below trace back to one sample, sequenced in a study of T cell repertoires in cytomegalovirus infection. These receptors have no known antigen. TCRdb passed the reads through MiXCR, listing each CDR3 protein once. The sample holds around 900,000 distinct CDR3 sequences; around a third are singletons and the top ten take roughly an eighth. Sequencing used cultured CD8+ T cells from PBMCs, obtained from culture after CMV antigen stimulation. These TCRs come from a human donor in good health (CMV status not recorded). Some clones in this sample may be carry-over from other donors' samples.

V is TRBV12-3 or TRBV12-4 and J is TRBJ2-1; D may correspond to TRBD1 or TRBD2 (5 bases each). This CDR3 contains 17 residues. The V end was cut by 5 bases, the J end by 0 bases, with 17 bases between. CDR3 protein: CASSPTGTSSSYNEQFF. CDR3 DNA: TGTGCCAGCAGTCCCACCGGGACCTCGAGCTCCTACAATGAGCAGTTCTTC.

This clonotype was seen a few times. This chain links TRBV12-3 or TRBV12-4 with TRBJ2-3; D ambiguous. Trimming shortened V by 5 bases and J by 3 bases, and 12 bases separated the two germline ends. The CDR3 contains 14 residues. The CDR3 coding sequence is TGTGCCAGCAGTCCTAGGACCGCGACAGATACGCAGTATTTT. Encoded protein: CASSPRTATDTQYF.

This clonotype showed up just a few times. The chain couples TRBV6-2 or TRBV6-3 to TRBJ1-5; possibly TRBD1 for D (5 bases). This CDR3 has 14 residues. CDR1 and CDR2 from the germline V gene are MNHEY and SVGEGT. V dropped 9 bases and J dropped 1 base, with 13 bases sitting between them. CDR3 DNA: TGTGCCAGTACGGGGGAACGGAGCAATCAGCCCCAGCATTTT. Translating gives CASTGERSNQPQHF.

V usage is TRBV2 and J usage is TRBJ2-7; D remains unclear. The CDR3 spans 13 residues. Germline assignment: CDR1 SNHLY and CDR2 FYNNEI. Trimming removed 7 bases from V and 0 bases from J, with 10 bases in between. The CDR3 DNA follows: TGTGCCAGCAAAGGCCCCAGCTCCTACGAGCAGTACTTC. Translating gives CASKGPSSYEQYF.

The CDR3 region is CASSEALPGEAGLGELFF. In nucleotides, the CDR3 is TGTGCCAGCAGTGAAGCGCTTCCAGGAGAGGCAGGGCTCGGGGAGCTGTTTTTT. The chain couples TRBV6-1 to TRBJ2-2; tentatively, D is TRBD1 (5 bases). Per the germline V gene, CDR1 is MNHNS and CDR2 is SASEGT. This CDR3 spans 18 amino acids. V lost 0 bases to trimming and J lost 7 bases, with 21 bases between them.

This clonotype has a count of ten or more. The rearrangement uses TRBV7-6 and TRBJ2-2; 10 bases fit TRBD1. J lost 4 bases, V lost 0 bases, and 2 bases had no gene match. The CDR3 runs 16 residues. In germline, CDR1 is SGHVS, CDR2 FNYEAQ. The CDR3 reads CASSLATGGTTGELFF. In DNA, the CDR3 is TGTGCCAGCAGCTTAGCGACAGGGGGCACCACCGGGGAGCTGTTTTTT.

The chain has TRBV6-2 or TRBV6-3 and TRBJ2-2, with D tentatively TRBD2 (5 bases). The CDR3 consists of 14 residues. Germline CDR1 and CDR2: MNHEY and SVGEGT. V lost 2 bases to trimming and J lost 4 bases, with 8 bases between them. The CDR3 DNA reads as TGTGCCAGCAGTTACGGAGGCCCCACCGGGGAGCTGTTTTTT. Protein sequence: CASSYGGPTGELFF.

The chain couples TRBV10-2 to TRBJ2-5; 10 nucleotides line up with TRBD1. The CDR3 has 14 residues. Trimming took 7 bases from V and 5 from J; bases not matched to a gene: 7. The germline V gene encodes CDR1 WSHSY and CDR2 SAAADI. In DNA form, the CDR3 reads TGCGCCAGCATGACAGGGGGCATCGGGGAGACCCAGTACTTC. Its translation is CASMTGGIGETQYF.

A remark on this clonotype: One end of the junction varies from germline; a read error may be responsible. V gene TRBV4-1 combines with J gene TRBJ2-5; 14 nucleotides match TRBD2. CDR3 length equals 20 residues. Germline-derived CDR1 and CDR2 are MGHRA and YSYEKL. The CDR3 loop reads CTSSQGPSGLAGGYQETQYF. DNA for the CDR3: TGCACCAGCAGCCAAGGGCCTTCCGGACTAGCGGGGGGTTACCAAGAGACCCAGTACTTC.

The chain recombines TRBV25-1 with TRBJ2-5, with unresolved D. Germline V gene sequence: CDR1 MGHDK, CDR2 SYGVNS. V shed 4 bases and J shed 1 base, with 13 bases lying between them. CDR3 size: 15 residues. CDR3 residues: CASSAPGLPQETQYF. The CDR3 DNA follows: TGTGCCAGCAGTGCCCCCGGGCTTCCCCAAGAGACCCAGTACTTC.

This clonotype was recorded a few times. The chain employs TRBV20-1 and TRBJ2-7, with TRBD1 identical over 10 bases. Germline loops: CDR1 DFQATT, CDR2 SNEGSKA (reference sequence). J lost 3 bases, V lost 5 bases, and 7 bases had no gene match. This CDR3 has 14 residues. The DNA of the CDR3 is TGCAGTGCTCCTCAACGGGACAGGGGCTACGAGCAGTACTTC. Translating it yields CSAPQRDRGYEQYF.

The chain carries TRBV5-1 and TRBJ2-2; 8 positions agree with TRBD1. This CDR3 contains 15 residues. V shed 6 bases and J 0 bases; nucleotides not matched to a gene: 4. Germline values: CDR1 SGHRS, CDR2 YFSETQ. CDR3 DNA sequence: TGCGCCAGCACTACAGGGGGAACGAACACCGGGGAGCTGTTTTTT. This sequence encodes CASTTGGTNTGELFF.

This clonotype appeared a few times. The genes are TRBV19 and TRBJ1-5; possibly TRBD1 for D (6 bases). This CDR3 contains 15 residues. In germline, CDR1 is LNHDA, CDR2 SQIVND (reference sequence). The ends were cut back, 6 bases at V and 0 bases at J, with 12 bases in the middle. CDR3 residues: CASRTGDYSNQPQHF. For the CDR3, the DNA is TGTGCCAGTAGGACAGGCGATTATAGCAATCAGCCCCAGCATTTT.